This TCR beta chain was recorded in a study of blood T cell repertoires in COVID-19. Study background: From the United States, Italy and Spain came samples of acute and convalescent COVID-19. Sources were T cells, B-cell-depleted T cells, or PBMCs; the material itself was cDNA or gDNA.

TCRdb keeps only in-frame clones here, not all; method: immunoSEQ multiplex PCR. This table has a few hundred thousand clones, approximately 89% appearing once. CDR1 SNHLY and CDR2 FYNNEI come from the germline V gene. This CDR3 is built from 11 residues. Trimming took off 7 bases at V and 4 bases at J, with 8 bases between the two ends. Recruits, aged roughly 18 to 100 years, lived in around 24 US areas. Participant-reported clinical history was the basis for cohort assignment. Input material: PBMCs or T cells enriched from blood (not recorded which). The chain recombines TRBV2 with TRBJ2-7; D is ambiguous. The source of this sequence is a woman aged 30 to 39 who had recovered from COVID-19. CDR3 bases: TGTGCCAGCACCCCAATTTACGAGCAGTACTTC. Protein: CASTPIYEQYF.